The source of this T cell receptor (beta chain) is a study of T cells in Graves' hyperthyroidism and ophthalmopathy. Patients were excluded because of uncontrolled infection, other autoimmune disease, pregnancy or lactation. Amplified regions were TCR beta CDR3 sequences from RNA transcripts. First-round RT-PCR of the TCR CDR3 relied on the HTBI primer set. TCRdb fed the multiplex PCR reads into MiXCR, producing one record per CDR3 protein. Of under 300,000 distinct CDR3 sequences listed, over 12% are singletons. The CDR3 sequence is 13 residues long. In germline, CDR1 is SGHAT, CDR2 FQNNGV. V was clipped by 6 bases and J by 0 bases, with 8 bases between them.

Sequencing was performed on blood. This chain uses TRBV11-2 with TRBJ1-2; D ambiguous. The sequence was obtained from a woman aged 45-60 years with Graves' hyperthyroidism that later progressed to Graves' ophthalmopathy. The CDR3 is CASRGPPNYGYTF. The CDR3 coding sequence is TGTGCCAGCAGAGGACCCCCTAACTATGGCTACACCTTC.